What follows are 15 T cell receptor beta chains derived from one specimen sequenced in a study of PD-1 blockade in classical Hodgkin lymphoma. Each patient experienced a relapse that followed autologous stem cell transplantation, and brentuximab vedotin exposure varied. Using immunoSEQ multiplex PCR, the repertoire was profiled, and TCRdb retains in-frame clones only, with some absent. The sample yields about 84,000 clones, 89% seen once. The sequencing used peripheral blood mononuclear cells (PBMCs), collected at baseline. The receptors here all came from a human donor with classical Hodgkin lymphoma.

CDR3 residues: CASGGTAAYPNYGYTF. CDR3 DNA sequence: TGTGCCAGTGGGGGAACAGCCGCTTACCCTAACTATGGCTACACCTTC. The chain recombines TRBV2 with TRBJ1-2; maybe TRBD1 (5 bases). This CDR3 comprises 16 residues. Deletions cut 9 bases from V and 0 bases from J, with 20 bases between. CDR1 is SNHLY and CDR2 is FYNNEI in the germline V gene. Full variable domain (missing parts from reference TRBV2 and TRBJ1-2): EPEVTQTPSHQVTQMGQEVILRCVPISNHLYFYWYRQILGQKVEFLVSFYNNEISEKSEIFDDQFSVERPDGSNFTLKIRSTKLEDSAMYFCASGGTAAYPNYGYTFGSGTRLTVV.

The rearrangement links TRBV30 to TRBJ1-5; D gene ambiguous. The V end lost 0 bases, the J end lost 0 bases, and 3 bases lay between the germline ends. The germline V gene has CDR1 GTSNPN and CDR2 SVGIG (reference sequence). This CDR3 region has 13 residues. CDR3 amino acids: CAWSVRSNQPQHF. The DNA for the CDR3 is TGTGCCTGGAGTGTCCGTAGCAATCAGCCCCAGCATTTT.

CDR3 bases: TGTGCCAGCAGCCCCTCCAACCGGGTGAACACTGAAGCTTTCTTT. Protein: CASSPSNRVNTEAFF. V and J are TRBV5-6 and TRBJ1-1; D gene ambiguous. CDR3 length: 15 residues. Trimming left V 4 bases short and J 0 bases short, with 13 bases between. CDR1 is SGHDT, CDR2 YYEEEE, per germline.

The chain employs TRBV4-1 and TRBJ2-2, with D maybe TRBD1 (6 bases). The CDR3 is 15 amino acids. V dropped 3 bases and J dropped 1 base, with 9 bases sitting between them. From germline, CDR1 is MGHRA and CDR2 YSYEKL. CDR3 DNA: TGCGCCAGCAGCCAGGACAGATTGAACACCGGGGAGCTGTTTTTT. This encodes CASSQDRLNTGELFF.

In this sample, this clone turned up once. Here the CDR3 DNA reads TGTGCCAGCAGTGATGCAACAGGTAGCAATGAGCAGTTCTTC. Protein sequence: CASSDATGSNEQFF. V and J are TRBV6-1 and TRBJ2-1, with D perhaps TRBD1 (5 bases). The ends were cut back, 3 bases at V and 6 bases at J, with 12 bases in the middle. The CDR3 is 14 residues long. In germline, CDR1 is MNHNS, CDR2 SASEGT.

The rearrangement joins TRBV10-2 to TRBJ2-1; 7 nucleotides align to TRBD2. This CDR3 spans 14 amino acids. The V segment lost 8 bases and the J segment 2 bases; nucleotides outside the gene matches: 6. Germline V CDR1 and CDR2: WSHSY, SAAADI. The CDR3, as DNA: TGCGCCAGCCGTAGCGGGTATACCTACAATGAGCAGTTCTTC. Translating it yields CASRSGYTYNEQFF.

The chain is built from TRBV5-1 and TRBJ1-3, with D possibly matching TRBD1 (6 bases). Germline CDR1 reads SGHRS; CDR2 reads YFSETQ. V dropped 0 bases and J dropped 4 bases, with 11 bases sitting between them. The CDR3 has 15 residues. CDR3 residues: CASSLGPGEGNTIYF. The CDR3 DNA sequence: TGCGCCAGCAGCTTGGGCCCAGGGGAAGGAAACACCATATATTTT.

The chain recombines TRBV6-1 with TRBJ1-2, with 9 bases identical to TRBD1. This CDR3 has 14 residues. Germline V gives CDR1 MNHNS, CDR2 SASEGT. J lost 6 bases, V lost 5 bases, and 7 bases had no gene match. CDR3 nucleotide sequence: TGTGCCAGCAGTACCCGCGGGGACAGGGATGGCTACACCTTC. Its protein is CASSTRGDRDGYTF.

The chain links TRBV7-6 to TRBJ2-7; a possible D gene is TRBD1 (5 bases). Trimming removed 3 bases at V and 2 bases at J, with 11 bases between. The CDR3 runs 14 residues. Per the germline V gene, CDR1 is SGHVS and CDR2 is FNYEAQ. The CDR3 protein is CASSLGQGTYEQYF. The CDR3, as DNA: TGTGCCAGCAGCTTGGGTCAGGGAACCTACGAGCAGTACTTC.

The chain couples TRBV2 to TRBJ2-3; D gene uncertain. Looked up from germline, CDR1 is SNHLY and CDR2 is FYNNEI. Trimming pared 6 bases from V and 2 bases from J, leaving 6 bases between. CDR3 size: 12 residues. CDR3 in amino acids: CASRRPTDTQYF. Here the CDR3 DNA reads TGTGCCAGCAGGCGCCCCACAGATACGCAGTATTTT.

The chain joins TRBV10-3 to TRBJ2-3, with D perhaps matching TRBD1 (6 bases). V was cut by 11 bases and J by 2 bases, with 11 bases left in between. Germline loops: CDR1 ENHRY, CDR2 SYGVKD. The CDR3 loop spans 12 amino acids. Written as DNA, the CDR3 is TGTGCCGTGGGGGCCAACACAGATACGCAGTATTTT. This translates into CAVGANTDTQYF.

CDR3 DNA sequence: TGTGCCAGCAGGGCCCCGACAGGTATCCCAGATACGCAGTATTTT. Translated: CASRAPTGIPDTQYF. The V gene is TRBV6-5, the J gene TRBJ2-3; D possibly corresponds to TRBD1 (6 bases). CDR3 length: 15 amino acids. Between the trimmed V and J ends, which lost 6 bases and 4 bases, there was a span of 17 bases. CDR1 and CDR2 from the germline V gene are MNHEY and SVGAGI.

The chain is built from TRBV29-1 and TRBJ2-3; D remains unclear. The CDR3 loop spans 14 amino acids. V was clipped by 0 bases and J by 2 bases, with 9 bases between them. Germline CDR1 is SQVTM and CDR2 is ANQGSEA. The CDR3 nucleotides are TGCAGCGTTGAAGAAACGTGGGTCACAGATACGCAGTATTTT. It translates to CSVEETWVTDTQYF.

This chain uses TRBV6-5 with TRBJ2-7; D is uncertain. Germline V gives CDR1 MNHEY, CDR2 SVGAGI. The CDR3 sequence is 13 residues long. Trimming removed 5 bases from V and 3 bases from J, with 11 bases in between. CDR3 sequence reads: CASSPGLLYEQYF. The CDR3 nucleotides are TGTGCCAGCAGTCCCGGCTTACTCTACGAGCAGTACTTC.

The chain links TRBV4-1 to TRBJ1-2; 8 nucleotides align to TRBD1. V trimming: 3 bases; J trimming: 5 bases; junction bases outside the gene matches: 5. The germline CDR1 and CDR2 sequences are MGHRA and YSYEKL. The CDR3 length is 14 residues. The CDR3 loop is CASSQMGQVYGYTF. The DNA for the CDR3 is TGCGCCAGCAGCCAGATGGGACAGGTTTATGGCTACACCTTC.